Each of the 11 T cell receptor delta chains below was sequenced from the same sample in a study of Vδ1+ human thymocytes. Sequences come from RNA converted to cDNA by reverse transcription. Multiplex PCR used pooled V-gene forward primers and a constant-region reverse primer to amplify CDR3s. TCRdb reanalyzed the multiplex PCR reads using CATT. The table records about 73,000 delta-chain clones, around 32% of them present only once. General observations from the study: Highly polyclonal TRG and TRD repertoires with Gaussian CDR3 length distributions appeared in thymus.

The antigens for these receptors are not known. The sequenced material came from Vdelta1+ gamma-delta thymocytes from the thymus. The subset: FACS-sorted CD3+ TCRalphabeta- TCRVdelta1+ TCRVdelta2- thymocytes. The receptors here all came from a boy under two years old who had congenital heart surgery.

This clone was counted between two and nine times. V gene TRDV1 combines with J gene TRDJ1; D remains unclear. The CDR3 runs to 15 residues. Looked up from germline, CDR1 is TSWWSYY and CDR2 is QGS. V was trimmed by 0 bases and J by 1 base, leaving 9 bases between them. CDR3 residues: CALGELTRSTDKLIF. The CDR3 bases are TGTGCTCTTGGGGAACTAACCCGGAGCACCGATAAACTCATCTTT.

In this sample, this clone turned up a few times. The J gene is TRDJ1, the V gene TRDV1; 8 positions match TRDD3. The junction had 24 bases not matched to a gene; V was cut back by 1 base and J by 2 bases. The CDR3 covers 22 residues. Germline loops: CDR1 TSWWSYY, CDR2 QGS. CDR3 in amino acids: CALGEPAFSTIGGIRSTDKLIF. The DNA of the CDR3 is TGTGCTCTTGGGGAACCCGCCTTCTCCACAATAGGAGGGATACGCTCGACCGATAAACTCATCTTT.

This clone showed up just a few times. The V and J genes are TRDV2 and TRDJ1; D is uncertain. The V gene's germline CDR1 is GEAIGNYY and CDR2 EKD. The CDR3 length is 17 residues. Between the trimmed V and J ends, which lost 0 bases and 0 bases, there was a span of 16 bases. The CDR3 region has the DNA TGTGCCTGTGACACCCCTGCCATAGCTTTGTACACCGATAAACTCATCTTT. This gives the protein CACDTPAIALYTDKLIF.

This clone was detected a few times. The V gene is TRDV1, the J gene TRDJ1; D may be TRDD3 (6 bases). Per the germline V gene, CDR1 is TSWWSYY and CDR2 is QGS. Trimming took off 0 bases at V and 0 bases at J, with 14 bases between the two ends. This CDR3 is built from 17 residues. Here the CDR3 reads CALGELRGTADTDKLIF. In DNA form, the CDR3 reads TGTGCTCTTGGGGAACTACGGGGGACGGCGGACACCGATAAACTCATCTTT.

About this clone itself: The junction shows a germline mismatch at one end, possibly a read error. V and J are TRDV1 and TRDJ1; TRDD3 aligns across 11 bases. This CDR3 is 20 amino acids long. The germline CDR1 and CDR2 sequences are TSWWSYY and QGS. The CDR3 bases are TGTGCTCCTGGGGCCCGCCTACGTACTGGGGGATATCCATACACTGATAAACTCATCTTT. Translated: CAPGARLRTGGYPYTDKLIF.

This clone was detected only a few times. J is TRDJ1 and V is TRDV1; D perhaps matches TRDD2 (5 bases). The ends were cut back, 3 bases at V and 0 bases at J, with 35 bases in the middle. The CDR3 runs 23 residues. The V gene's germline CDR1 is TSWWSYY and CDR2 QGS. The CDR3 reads CALGDTTFFPGRSKELYTDKLIF. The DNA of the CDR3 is TGTGCTCTTGGGGATACCACCTTCTTCCCCGGCCGCAGTAAAGAACTTTACACCGATAAACTCATCTTT.

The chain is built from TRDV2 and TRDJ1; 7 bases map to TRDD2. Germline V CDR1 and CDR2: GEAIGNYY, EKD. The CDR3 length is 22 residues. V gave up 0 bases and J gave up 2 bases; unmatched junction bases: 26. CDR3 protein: CACDTVSAPFPTTPGSTDKLIF. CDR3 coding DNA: TGTGCCTGTGACACCGTGTCTGCCCCATTTCCTACCACCCCGGGTAGTACCGATAAACTCATCTTT.

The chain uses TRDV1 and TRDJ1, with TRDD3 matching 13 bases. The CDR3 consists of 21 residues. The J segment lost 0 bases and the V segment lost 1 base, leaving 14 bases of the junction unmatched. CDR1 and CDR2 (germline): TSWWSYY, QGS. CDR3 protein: CALGEPSYWGIRPQYTDKLIF. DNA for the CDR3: TGTGCTCTTGGGGAACCTTCCTACTGGGGGATACGCCCCCAGTACACCGATAAACTCATCTTT.

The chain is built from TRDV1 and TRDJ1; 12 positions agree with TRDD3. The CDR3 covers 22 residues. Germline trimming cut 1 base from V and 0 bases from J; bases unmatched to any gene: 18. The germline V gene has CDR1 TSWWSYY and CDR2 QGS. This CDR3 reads CALGEHSSRYWGIPGYTDKLIF. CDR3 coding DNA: TGTGCTCTTGGGGAACACTCTTCCCGCTACTGGGGGATACCCGGGTACACCGATAAACTCATCTTT.

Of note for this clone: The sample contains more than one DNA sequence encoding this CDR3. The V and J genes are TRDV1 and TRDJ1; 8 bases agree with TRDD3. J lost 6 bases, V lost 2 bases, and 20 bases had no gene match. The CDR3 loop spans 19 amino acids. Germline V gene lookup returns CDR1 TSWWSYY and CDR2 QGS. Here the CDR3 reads CALGEKVGPTATGGYKLIF. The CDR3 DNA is TGTGCTCTTGGGGAAAAGGTCGGGCCTACAGCGACTGGGGGCTATAAACTCATCTTT.

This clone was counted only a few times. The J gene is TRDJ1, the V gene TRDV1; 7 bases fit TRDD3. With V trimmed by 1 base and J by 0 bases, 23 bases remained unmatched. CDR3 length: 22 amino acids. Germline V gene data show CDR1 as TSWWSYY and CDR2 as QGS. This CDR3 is CALGEPFPLIWGYQGHTDKLIF. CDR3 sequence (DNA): TGTGCTCTTGGGGAACCTTTCCCTCTAATCTGGGGGTACCAAGGTCACACCGATAAACTCATCTTT.